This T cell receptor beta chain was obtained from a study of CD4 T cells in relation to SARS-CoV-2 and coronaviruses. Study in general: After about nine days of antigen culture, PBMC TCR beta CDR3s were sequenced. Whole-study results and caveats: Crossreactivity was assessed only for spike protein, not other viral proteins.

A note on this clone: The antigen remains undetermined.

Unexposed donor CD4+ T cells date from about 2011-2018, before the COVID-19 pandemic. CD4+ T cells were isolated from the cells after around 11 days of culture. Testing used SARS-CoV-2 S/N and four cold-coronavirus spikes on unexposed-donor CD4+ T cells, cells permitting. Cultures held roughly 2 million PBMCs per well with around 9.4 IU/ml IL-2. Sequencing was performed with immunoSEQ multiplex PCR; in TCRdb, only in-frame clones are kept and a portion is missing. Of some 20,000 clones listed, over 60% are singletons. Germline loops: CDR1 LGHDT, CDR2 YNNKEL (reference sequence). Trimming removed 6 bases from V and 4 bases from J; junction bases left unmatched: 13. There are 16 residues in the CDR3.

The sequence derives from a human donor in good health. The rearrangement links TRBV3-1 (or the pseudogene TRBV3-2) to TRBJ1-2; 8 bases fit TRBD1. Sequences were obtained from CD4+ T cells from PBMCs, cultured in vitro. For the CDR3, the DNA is TGTGCCAGCAGGTCGTATCGGACAGGGATTGGCTATGGCTACACCTTC. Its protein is CASRSYRTGIGYGYTF.